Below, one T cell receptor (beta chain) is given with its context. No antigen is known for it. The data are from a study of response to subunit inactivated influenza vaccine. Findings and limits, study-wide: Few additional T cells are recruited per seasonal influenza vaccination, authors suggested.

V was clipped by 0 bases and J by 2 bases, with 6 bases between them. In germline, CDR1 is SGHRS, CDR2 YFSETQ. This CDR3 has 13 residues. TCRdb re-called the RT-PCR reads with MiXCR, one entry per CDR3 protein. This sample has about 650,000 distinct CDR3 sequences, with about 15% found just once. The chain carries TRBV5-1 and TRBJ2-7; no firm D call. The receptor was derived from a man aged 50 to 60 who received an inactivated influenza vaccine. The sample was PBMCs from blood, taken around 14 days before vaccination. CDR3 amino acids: CASSLEIAYEQYF. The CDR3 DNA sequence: TGCGCCAGCAGCTTGGAAATAGCCTACGAGCAGTACTTC.